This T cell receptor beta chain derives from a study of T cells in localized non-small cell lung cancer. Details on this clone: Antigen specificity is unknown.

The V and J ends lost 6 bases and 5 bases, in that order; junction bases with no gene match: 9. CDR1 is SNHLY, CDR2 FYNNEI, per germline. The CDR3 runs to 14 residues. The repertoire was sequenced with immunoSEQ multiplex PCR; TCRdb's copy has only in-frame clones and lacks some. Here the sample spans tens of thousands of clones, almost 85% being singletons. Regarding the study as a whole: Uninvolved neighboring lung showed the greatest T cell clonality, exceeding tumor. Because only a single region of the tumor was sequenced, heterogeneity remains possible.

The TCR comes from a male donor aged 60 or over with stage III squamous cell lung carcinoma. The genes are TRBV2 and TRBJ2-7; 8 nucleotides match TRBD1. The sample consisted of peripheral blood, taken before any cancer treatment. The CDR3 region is CASSVARGLDEQYF. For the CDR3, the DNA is TGTGCCAGCAGCGTCGCCAGGGGGCTCGACGAGCAGTACTTC.